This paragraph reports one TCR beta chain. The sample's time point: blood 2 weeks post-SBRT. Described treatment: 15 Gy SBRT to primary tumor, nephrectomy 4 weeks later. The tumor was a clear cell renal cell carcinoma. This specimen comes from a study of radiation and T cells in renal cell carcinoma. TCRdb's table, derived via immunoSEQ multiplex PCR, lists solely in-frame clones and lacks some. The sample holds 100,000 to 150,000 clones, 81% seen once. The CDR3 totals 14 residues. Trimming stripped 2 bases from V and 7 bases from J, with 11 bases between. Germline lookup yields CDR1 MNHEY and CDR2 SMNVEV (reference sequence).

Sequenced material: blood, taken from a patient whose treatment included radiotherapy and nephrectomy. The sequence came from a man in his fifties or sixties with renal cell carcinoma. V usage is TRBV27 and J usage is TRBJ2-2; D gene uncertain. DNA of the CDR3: TGTGCCAGCAGTTTAAGCTGGGTCGGCGGGGAGCTGTTTTTT. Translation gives CASSLSWVGGELFF.